A single T cell receptor beta chain is shown here with its context. The length of the CDR3 is 17 residues. The data were obtained in a study of blood T cell repertoires in COVID-19. Study at large: Sites in the United States, Italy and Spain provided acute and convalescent COVID-19 samples. PBMCs, B-cell-depleted T cells, or T cells were the source of the cDNA or gDNA that made up the material.

Per the study methods: Researchers report that nucleated cell counts were estimated from reference gene primer amplification. Generated by immunoSEQ multiplex PCR, the TCRdb table keeps only in-frame clones and is missing some. That table supplies the V and J calls and clone size; D and trimming were determined from the DNA. The sample consists of 150,000 or so clones, around 82% of them appearing once. Sample: peripheral blood. The rearrangement links TRBV21-1 to TRBJ1-2. TRBV21-1 is deemed a pseudogene. The receptor comes from a man aged 60 to 69 with active or convalescent COVID-19. The CDR3 sequence is CASSKSFAETANYGYTF. The CDR3, as DNA: TGTGCCAGCAGCAAAAGCTTCGCCGAGACTGCCAACTATGGCTACACCTTC.